The 18 T cell receptor beta chains below come from one sample, sequenced in a study of T cell repertoires in cytomegalovirus infection. Their antigens are not known. TCRdb reprocessed the reads with MiXCR, giving one entry per CDR3 protein. The sample carries approximately 1,000,000 distinct CDR3 sequences, 31% recorded once. The starting material was cultured CD8+ T cells from PBMCs, obtained from culture after CMV antigen stimulation. The receptor set was obtained from a human donor in good health (CMV status not recorded). Some clones in this sample may be carry-over from other donors' samples.

V gene TRBV5-1 combines with J gene TRBJ2-7, with 9 positions matching TRBD2. After removal of 2 bases from V and 0 bases from J, the junction contained 9 bases not matched to a gene. The CDR3 has 17 residues. Germline CDR1 reads SGHRS; CDR2 reads YFSETQ. CDR3 DNA sequence: TGCGCCAGCAGCTTAGAGAGCGGGGGGATCAGCTCCTACGAGCAGTACTTC. Its translation is CASSLESGGISSYEQYF.

As for this clonotype: Likely a read error: the CDR3 ends without its conserved phenylalanine or tryptophan. This sequence joins TRBV19 and TRBJ2-7; the D call may be TRBD1 or TRBD2 (5 bases each). There are 13 residues in the CDR3. Between the trimmed V and J ends, which lost 6 bases and 0 bases, there was a span of 9 bases. Germline V gives CDR1 LNHDA, CDR2 SQIVND (reference sequence). The CDR3 region is CASSPGPSYEQYA. CDR3 in DNA: TGTGCCAGTAGCCCGGGGCCCTCCTACGAGCAGTACGCC.

This clonotype appeared many times. This rearrangement joins TRBV4-1 to TRBJ1-1; the D gene is possibly TRBD1 (5 bases). The CDR3 consists of 15 residues. The V end was cut by 0 bases, the J end by 3 bases, with 11 bases between. Germline loops: CDR1 MGHRA, CDR2 YSYEKL. The CDR3 spells CASSQDTRGYTEAFF. CDR3 nucleotide sequence: TGCGCCAGCAGCCAAGATACAAGGGGCTACACTGAAGCTTTCTTT.

The J gene is TRBJ2-1, the V gene TRBV6-4; D possibly matches TRBD1 or TRBD2 (5 bases each). The CDR3 is made up of 15 amino acids. Trimming took 0 bases from V and 2 from J, leaving 8 bases between them. The germline gives CDR1 MRHNA, CDR2 SNTAGT. The CDR3, as DNA: TGTGCCAGCAGTGACTCGGGGGAAGCCTACAATGAGCAGTTCTTC. It specifies CASSDSGEAYNEQFF.

This clonotype appeared a few times. This chain links TRBV13 with TRBJ1-5; D call uncertain. Trimming pared 0 bases from V and 2 bases from J, leaving 8 bases between. Germline values: CDR1 PRHDT, CDR2 FYEKMQ (reference sequence). The CDR3 is 15 amino acids. The CDR3 DNA reads TGTGCCAGCAGCTTAGGTAGAGGGCGCAATCAGCCCCAGCATTTT. As protein: CASSLGRGRNQPQHF. Complete variable domain (other parts from reference TRBV13 and TRBJ1-5): AAGVIQSPRHLIKEKRETATLKCYPIPRHDTVYWYQQGPGQDPQFLISFYEKMQSDKGSIPDRFSAQQFSDYHSELNMSSLELGDSALYFCASSLGRGRNQPQHFGDGTRLSIL.

This clonotype was seen a handful of times. The V and J genes are TRBV18 and TRBJ2-7; perhaps TRBD1 as D (6 bases). V was cut by 3 bases and J by 3 bases, with 15 bases left in between. The CDR3 contains 15 residues. Germline V gene sequence: CDR1 KGHSH, CDR2 LQKENI. Here the CDR3 DNA reads TGTGCCAGCTCACCCAGGGGACGCGGCTTCTACGAGCAGTACGTC. Translation: CASSPRGRGFYEQYV.

This clonotype appeared once. This chain uses TRBV7-9 with TRBJ2-1, with TRBD2 as a possible D gene (7 bases). This CDR3 has 11 amino acids. Trimming cost V 8 bases and J 8 bases, with 10 bases left between them. Germline values: CDR1 SEHNR, CDR2 FQNEAQ (reference sequence). For the CDR3, the DNA is TGTGCCAGCGGGGGGGCCCATGAGCAGTTCTTC. Its translation is CASGGAHEQFF.

The rearrangement uses TRBV7-9 and TRBJ1-4; no reliable D call. Germline CDR1 and CDR2: SEHNR and FQNEAQ (reference sequence). Trimming took off 4 bases at V and 8 bases at J, with 14 bases between the two ends. This CDR3 is 14 amino acids long. The CDR3, as DNA: TGTGCCAGCAGCTCGGACCCCAGTAGGGAAAAACTGTTTTTT. It encodes CASSSDPSREKLFF.

This chain joins TRBV28 and TRBJ1-5; D might be TRBD1 (5 bases). Looked up from germline, CDR1 is MDHEN and CDR2 is SYDVKM. This CDR3 comprises 17 residues. The V gene lost 4 bases and the J gene lost 3 bases, with 19 bases spanning the gap. DNA of the CDR3: TGTGCCAGCAGTTCCGGACACGAGGTGGGCCTCAATCAGCCCCAGCATTTT. Protein: CASSSGHEVGLNQPQHF.

The rearrangement uses TRBV11-2 and TRBJ2-7; no firm D call. The ends were cut back, 1 base at V and 5 bases at J, with 9 bases in the middle. In germline, CDR1 is SGHAT, CDR2 FQNNGV. The CDR3 has 13 residues. The chain's CDR3 is CASSLAPGDEQYV. The CDR3 nucleotides are TGTGCCAGCAGCTTAGCACCCGGCGACGAGCAGTACGTC.

The chain combines TRBV10-2 with TRBJ2-5; D not resolved. The ends were cut back, 1 base at V and 1 base at J, with 7 bases in the middle. This CDR3 contains 14 residues. The germline gives CDR1 WSHSY, CDR2 SAAADI. The CDR3 region is CASSELRSQETQYF. The CDR3 nucleotides read TGCGCCAGCAGTGAGTTGCGTAGCCAAGAGACCCAGTACTTC.

A few counts support this clonotype. The chain carries TRBV10-3 and TRBJ2-1, with TRBD2 matching 7 bases. The V segment lost 6 bases and the J segment 9 bases; nucleotides outside the gene matches: 11. In germline, CDR1 is ENHRY, CDR2 SYGVKD. The CDR3 is 14 residues long. CDR3 DNA sequence: TGTGCCATCAGAGCGGAGGGAGGGTGGAGTGAGCAGTTCTTC. Translation: CAIRAEGGWSEQFF.

The chain carries TRBV19 and TRBJ2-1; 9 nucleotides match TRBD1. The trim removed 7 bases at V and 8 bases at J, leaving 9 bases unmatched. CDR1 is LNHDA, CDR2 SQIVND, per germline (reference sequence). This CDR3 is 14 amino acids long. The CDR3: CASTYGTGGDEQFF. The CDR3 DNA sequence: TGTGCCAGTACTTATGGAACAGGGGGCGATGAGCAGTTCTTC.

In its sample, this clonotype was seen a few times. The rearrangement links TRBV6-2 or TRBV6-3 to TRBJ2-5; 10 positions match TRBD2. This CDR3 has 16 amino acids. The germline V gene encodes CDR1 MNHEY and CDR2 SVGEGT. Unmatched junction bases numbered 2, after V lost 0 bases and J lost 1 base. The CDR3 region is CASSYSASGGQETQYF. The CDR3 nucleotides are TGTGCCAGCAGTTACTCGGCTAGCGGGGGCCAAGAGACCCAGTACTTC.

This chain uses TRBV7-6 with TRBJ2-1; the D gene could be TRBD1 or TRBD2 (5 bases each). Germline V CDR1 and CDR2: SGHVS, FNYEAQ. Trimming pared 2 bases from V and 6 bases from J, leaving 14 bases between. CDR3 size: 15 residues. CDR3 sequence reads: CASSLKGTLVNEQFF. As DNA, the CDR3 is TGTGCCAGCAGCTTAAAAGGGACCTTAGTCAATGAGCAGTTCTTC.

This sequence joins TRBV20-1 and TRBJ2-1, with TRBD1 identical over 7 bases. CDR1 is DFQATT and CDR2 is SNEGSKA in the germline V gene (reference sequence). The CDR3 spans 16 residues. With V trimmed by 4 bases and J by 0 bases, 9 bases remained unmatched. The CDR3 region has the DNA TGCAGTGCTACCTCGACAGGGAAGGGCTCCTACAATGAGCAGTTCTTC. As protein: CSATSTGKGSYNEQFF.

This clonotype was seen a handful of times. The chain is built from TRBV12-3 or TRBV12-4 and TRBJ2-6; TRBD2 agrees at 16 bases. Trimming cost V 6 bases and J 1 base; bases outside gene matches: 9. This CDR3 has 20 amino acids. In DNA form, the CDR3 reads TGTGCCAGCAGGGGACTAGCGGGGGGGTCAGGGGTTTCTGGGGCCAACGTCCTGACTTTC. Protein product: CASRGLAGGSGVSGANVLTF.

This clonotype came up a few times. This chain uses TRBV12-3 or TRBV12-4 with TRBJ2-7; D perhaps matches TRBD2 (5 bases). The CDR3 loop spans 14 amino acids. The ends were cut back, 6 bases at V and 3 bases at J, with 15 bases in the middle. This chain's CDR3 is CASSYLEVRYEQYF. The DNA for the CDR3 is TGTGCCAGCAGCTACCTGGAGGTTCGCTACGAGCAGTACTTC.